Listed here is a single T cell receptor beta chain. This sample stems from a study of sequential checkpoint blockade in melanoma. About the research overall: First-line arms were nivolumab then ipilimumab, or the reverse, randomized 1:1.

This CDR3 region has 13 residues. The germline gives CDR1 ENHRY, CDR2 SYGVKD. V was trimmed by 6 bases and J by 4 bases, leaving 12 bases between them. TCRdb keeps only in-frame clones here, not all; method: immunoSEQ multiplex PCR. The sample records approximately 8,400 clones, 64% being singletons. Treatment denoted: randomized to nivolumab then ipilimumab (arm A) or the reverse (arm B). The chain uses TRBV10-3 and TRBJ1-1; a weak D match, TRBD1 (6 bases). This specimen consisted of CD8+ T cells sorted from blood (inferred from file names), obtained from a patient given nivolumab and ipilimumab in sequence. The clonotype comes from a human patient with melanoma. Some clones in this sample may be carry-over from other donors' samples. The CDR3 nucleotides read TGTGCCATCAGGGAGGGGGGGGGCACTGAAGCTTTCTTT. As protein: CAIREGGGTEAFF.